These 8 T cell receptor beta chains were all obtained from the same sample, sequenced in a study of read filtering for tumor transcriptome and immune sequencing. Molecular barcoded adaptors covering alpha/delta and beta/gamma chains were used on 400 to 450 ng RNA. TCRdb used MiXCR to reprocess the reads, holding one entry per CDR3 protein. The profile shows around 140,000 distinct CDR3 sequences, about 13% of them singletons. Sequencing was performed on a population of CD138-negative cells sorted from bone marrow. These receptors were taken from a donor aged 40 or over with multiple myeloma.

Points on this clonotype: Since a much larger clone is just one base distant, this may be a read error. The chain employs TRBV20-1 and TRBJ2-1, with 14 bases identical to TRBD2. The CDR3 sequence is 15 residues long. The germline V gene has CDR1 DFQATT and CDR2 SNEGSKA (reference sequence). CDR3 in DNA: TGCAGTGCCGAACAACCGGGACTAGCGGGAGATGAGCGGTTCTTC. This gives the protein CSAEQPGLAGDERFF.

This clonotype has a count of ten or more. This chain links TRBV29-1 with TRBJ2-1; 10 nucleotides agree with TRBD2. The V segment lost 2 bases and the J segment 0 bases; nucleotides outside the gene matches: 4. The CDR3 is 16 amino acids. In germline, CDR1 is SQVTM, CDR2 ANQGSEA. The CDR3 spells CSVEIASGSSYNEQFF. The CDR3 DNA sequence: TGCAGCGTTGAAATCGCTAGCGGGAGCTCCTACAATGAGCAGTTCTTC.

This clonotype has ten or more counts. V usage is TRBV6-2 or TRBV6-3 and J usage is TRBJ2-3; no clear D. Germline V gives CDR1 MNHEY, CDR2 SVGEGT. This CDR3 contains 13 residues. V dropped 7 bases and J dropped 2 bases, with 10 bases sitting between them. DNA for the CDR3: TGTGCCAGCAAGCTACCCCTCACAGATACGCAGTATTTT. Encoded protein: CASKLPLTDTQYF.

This clonotype has at least ten counts. The chain recombines TRBV9 with TRBJ2-1; D might be TRBD2 (6 bases). The CDR3 is 17 amino acids. The germline V gene encodes CDR1 SGDLS and CDR2 YYNGEE. The V and J ends lost 0 bases and 10 bases respectively, with 23 bases between them. The CDR3 loop is CASSVDWREVPGREQFF. The CDR3 DNA sequence: TGTGCCAGCAGCGTAGACTGGAGGGAGGTCCCCGGAAGGGAGCAGTTCTTC.

This clonotype was seen repeatedly, ten times or more. The chain is built from TRBV7-3 and TRBJ2-1, with 7 bases lining up with TRBD2. The junction had 6 bases not matched to a gene; V was cut back by 0 bases and J by 4 bases. The CDR3 consists of 16 residues. Germline CDR1 is SGHTA and CDR2 is FQGTGA. CDR3 sequence (DNA): TGTGCCAGCAGCTTAACGTGGGGGGAGGGGTACAATGAGCAGTTCTTC. Translated: CASSLTWGEGYNEQFF.

This clonotype was observed a few times. This may be a read error: a much more frequent sequence differs by one nucleotide. The J gene is TRBJ2-3, the V gene TRBV7-2, with 14 bases identical to TRBD2. The junction had 13 bases not matched to a gene; V was cut back by 11 bases and J by 6 bases. Germline CDR1 is SGHTA and CDR2 is FQGNSA. The CDR3 runs to 16 residues. The CDR3 DNA reads as TGTGCCGGCAACGCCAAGACTAGCGGGAGGGGGGATACGCAGTATTTT. It yields the protein CAGNAKTSGRGDTQYF.

Concerning this clonotype: A much more abundant neighbour one base away suggests this may be a read error. This chain joins TRBV11-2 and TRBJ2-1; 9 nucleotides line up with TRBD2. The germline V gene has CDR1 SGHAT and CDR2 FQNNGV. This CDR3 has 14 residues. The CDR3, as DNA: TGTGCCAGCAGCTTAACTCTAGCGGGGAATGGGCAGTTCTTC. It encodes CASSLTLAGNGQFF.

On this clonotype: Possible read error: a much larger clone is one base away. The CDR3 here is CASSLPGTGYKEQFF. The CDR3 DNA is TGCGCCAGCAGCCTACCCGGGACAGGGTACAAGGAGCAGTTCTTC. V gene TRBV5-1 combines with J gene TRBJ2-1; TRBD1 matches at 9 bases. Germline V lookup: CDR1 SGHRS, CDR2 YFSETQ. This CDR3 spans 15 amino acids.